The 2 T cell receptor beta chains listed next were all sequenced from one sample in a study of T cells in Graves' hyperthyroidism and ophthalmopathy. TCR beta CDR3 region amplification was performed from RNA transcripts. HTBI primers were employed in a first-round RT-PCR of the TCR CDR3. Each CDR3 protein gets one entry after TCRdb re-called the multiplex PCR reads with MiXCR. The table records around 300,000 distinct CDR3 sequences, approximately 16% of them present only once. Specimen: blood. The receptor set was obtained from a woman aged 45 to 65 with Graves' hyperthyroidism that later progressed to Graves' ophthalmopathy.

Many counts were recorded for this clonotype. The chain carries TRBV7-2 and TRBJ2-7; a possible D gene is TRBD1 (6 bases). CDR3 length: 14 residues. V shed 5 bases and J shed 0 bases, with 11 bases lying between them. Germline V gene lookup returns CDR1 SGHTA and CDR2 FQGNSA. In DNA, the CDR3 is TGTGCCAGCAGCCTTAACAGGGTCTCCTACGAGCAGTACTTC. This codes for CASSLNRVSYEQYF. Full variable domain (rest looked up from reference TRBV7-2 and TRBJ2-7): GAGVSQSPSNKVTEKGKDVELRCDPISGHTALYWYRQSLGQGLEFLIYFQGNSAPDKSGLPSDRFSAERTGGSVSTLTIQRTQQEDSAVYLCASSLNRVSYEQYFGPGTRLTVT.

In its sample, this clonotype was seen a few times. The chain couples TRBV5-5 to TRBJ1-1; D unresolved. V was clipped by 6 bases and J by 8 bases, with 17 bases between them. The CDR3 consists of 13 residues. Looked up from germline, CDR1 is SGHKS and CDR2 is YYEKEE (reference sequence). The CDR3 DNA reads TGTGCCAGCACCCTCGCGGGGTGGGCAGAAGCTTTCTTT. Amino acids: CASTLAGWAEAFF.